Following are 32 T cell receptor beta chains from one sample sequenced in a study of regulatory T cells in long-lasting Graves disease. To make TCR beta libraries, researchers used iRepertoire HTBI primers and Arm-PCR of CDR3 regions. Via MiXCR, TCRdb re-called the multiplex PCR reads, giving one row per CDR3 protein. This repertoire shows about 540,000 distinct CDR3 sequences, about 13% found once; its top ten account for about 10%. This sample's time point: newly diagnosed GD, antithyroid drugs for less than 3 months. RNA extracted from PBMCs served as the sequencing template. These data are also associated with another study on T cells in Graves' hyperthyroidism and ophthalmopathy.

Sequencing was performed on peripheral blood mononuclear cells (PBMCs), taken at new diagnosis, from a patient treated with antithyroid drugs. These receptors were collected from a young man with Graves disease.

The chain joins TRBV29-1 to TRBJ2-1; D is undetermined. Germline CDR1 SQVTM, CDR2 ANQGSEA. CDR3 size: 13 residues. The V and J ends lost 5 bases and 2 bases respectively, with 10 bases between them. The CDR3 sequence is CSVSLGPYNEQFF. CDR3 nucleotides: TGCAGCGTTTCACTTGGACCCTACAATGAGCAGTTCTTC.

This clonotype was seen only a few times. The chain uses TRBV5-5 and TRBJ2-7; D may be TRBD1 or TRBD2 (5 bases each). V was clipped by 4 bases and J by 6 bases, with 20 bases between them. Germline V gene data show CDR1 as SGHKS and CDR2 as YYEKEE (reference sequence). The CDR3 totals 15 residues. The CDR3 coding sequence is TGTGCCAGCAGCATTGGGACGGTCGGCGTGACCGAGCAGTACTTC. This translates into CASSIGTVGVTEQYF.

This clonotype was seen many times. J is TRBJ2-7 and V is TRBV5-1, with a possible D match to TRBD1 (6 bases). V was trimmed by 4 bases and J by 1 base, leaving 12 bases between them. This CDR3 is built from 14 residues. Germline CDR1 and CDR2: SGHRS and YFSETQ. The CDR3, as DNA: TGCGCCAGCAGCCCCAGGGGAACGTCCTACGAGCAGTACTTC. Its protein product is CASSPRGTSYEQYF.

On this clonotype: One end of the junction is discordant with germline, which a read error may explain. The chain joins TRBV6-5 to TRBJ2-7; D gene ambiguous. The germline V gene has CDR1 MNHEY and CDR2 SVGAGI. CDR3 length: 11 amino acids. The CDR3 DNA reads as TGTGCCAGCAGTTACTCGTACGAGAAGTACTTC. It is translated as CASSYSYEKYF.

This clonotype was observed a few times. This likely came from a read error, as a far larger clone is one base away. The chain joins TRBV14 to TRBJ2-1; no clear D. CDR3 size: 15 residues. Germline values: CDR1 SGHDN, CDR2 FVKESK. Trimming removed 4 bases from V and 7 bases from J, with 17 bases in between. CDR3 sequence: CASSLLGSLGNEQFF. CDR3 nucleotide sequence: TGTGCCAGCAGCCTCCTGGGCAGCTTGGGGAATGAGCAGTTCTTC.

The chain employs TRBV14 and TRBJ1-5, with TRBD1 as a possible D gene (5 bases). The CDR3 spans 13 residues. The germline gives CDR1 SGHDN, CDR2 FVKESK. V lost 3 bases and J 9 bases, leaving 12 bases between the germline ends. The CDR3 region has the DNA TGTGCCAGCAGCCACGACAGTCTAGGGCCCCAGCATTTT. Translation gives CASSHDSLGPQHF.

The J gene is TRBJ1-2, the V gene TRBV5-6; D possibly corresponds to TRBD1 (6 bases). CDR3 length: 12 residues. Trimming left V 4 bases short and J 10 bases short, with 14 bases between. Looked up from germline, CDR1 is SGHDT and CDR2 is YYEEEE. This CDR3 is CASSHLGAAYTF. In DNA form, the CDR3 reads TGTGCCAGCAGCCACTTGGGGGCAGCCTACACCTTC.

J is TRBJ2-5 and V is TRBV6-1; 12 nucleotides match TRBD2. This CDR3 spans 15 amino acids. Germline lookup yields CDR1 MNHNS and CDR2 SASEGT. V gave up 7 bases and J gave up 1 base; unmatched junction bases: 4. For the CDR3, the DNA is TGTGCCAGCACACTAGCGGGAGGCCTCCAAGAGACCCAGTACTTC. Translation gives CASTLAGGLQETQYF.

The rearrangement links TRBV4-1 to TRBJ1-1; D is unclear. The CDR3 has 15 residues. From germline, CDR1 is MGHRA and CDR2 YSYEKL. V lost 3 bases, J lost 0 bases, and 11 bases lay in between. In nucleotides, the CDR3 is TGCGCCAGCAGCCATATAGGGTTCATGAACACTGAAGCTTTCTTT. Translating it yields CASSHIGFMNTEAFF.

This clonotype appeared a few times. At one end the junction does not follow the germline gene, possibly because of a read error. This rearrangement joins TRBV20-1 to TRBJ2-3, with D unclear. Germline loops: CDR1 DFQATT, CDR2 SNEGSKA (reference sequence). This CDR3 has 15 residues. This CDR3 reads CGARDPARPSDTQYF. CDR3 nucleotides: TGCGGTGCTAGAGATCCTGCCCGGCCTTCGGATACGCAGTATTTT.

Many counts were recorded for this clonotype. The V and J genes are TRBV15 and TRBJ2-5, with 9 nucleotides matching TRBD1. The CDR3 loop spans 14 amino acids. The germline CDR1 and CDR2 sequences are LNHNV and YYDKDF (reference sequence). The J segment lost 5 bases and the V segment lost 5 bases, leaving 6 bases of the junction unmatched. This CDR3 is CATSETGGWETQYF. The CDR3 DNA follows: TGTGCCACCAGCGAAACAGGGGGCTGGGAGACCCAGTACTTC.

Ten or more counts support this clonotype. This chain connects TRBV7-9 to TRBJ2-7; 8 positions agree with TRBD1. With V trimmed by 5 bases and J by 6 bases, 9 bases remained unmatched. Germline V gene sequence: CDR1 SEHNR, CDR2 FQNEAQ (reference sequence). This CDR3 has 14 amino acids. The chain's CDR3 is CASSRDRSPLEQYF. The CDR3 region has the DNA TGTGCCAGCAGCAGGGACAGGTCTCCTCTCGAGCAGTACTTC.

This clonotype was seen many times. The V gene is TRBV10-2, the J gene TRBJ2-1, with D perhaps TRBD2 (5 bases). In germline, CDR1 is WSHSY, CDR2 SAAADI. The CDR3 has 14 amino acids. V was pared by 4 bases and J by 6 bases, with 13 bases between. CDR3 nucleotides: TGCGCCAGCAGTGGGGCCCGGGCGGGCAATGAGCAGTTCTTC. It encodes CASSGARAGNEQFF.

This clonotype came up many times. The chain joins TRBV28 to TRBJ2-3; weak D call: TRBD2 (7 bases). The germline gives CDR1 MDHEN, CDR2 SYDVKM. The CDR3 sequence is 16 residues long. V dropped 6 bases and J dropped 2 bases, with 18 bases sitting between them. CDR3 region: CASSEGRAGVTDTQYF. CDR3 DNA: TGTGCCAGCAGCGAGGGGAGGGCAGGGGTCACAGATACGCAGTATTTT.

Comments on this clonotype: This likely stems from a read error, as it lies one base from a far larger clone. The chain couples TRBV12-3 or TRBV12-4 to TRBJ2-1, with 9 positions matching TRBD2. CDR3 size: 15 residues. V lost 7 bases to trimming and J lost 10 bases; unmatched junction nucleotides: 14. This chain's CDR3 is CASTASGTYSYEQFF. Written as DNA, the CDR3 is TGTGCCAGCACCGCTAGCGGGACTTACTCCTACGAGCAGTTCTTC.

This clonotype has only a few counts. V gene TRBV5-1 combines with J gene TRBJ2-3; the D is unclear. The germline V gene has CDR1 SGHRS and CDR2 YFSETQ. V was clipped by 0 bases and J by 0 bases, with 11 bases between them. The CDR3 loop spans 16 amino acids. The CDR3 spells CASSLGLTSSTDTQYF. The CDR3 coding sequence is TGCGCCAGCAGCTTGGGCCTGACTTCTAGCACAGATACGCAGTATTTT.

The chain has TRBV6-1 and TRBJ1-5; TRBD1 agrees at 7 bases. V gave up 5 bases and J gave up 4 bases; unmatched junction bases: 17. The CDR3 extends over 18 amino acids. The germline gives CDR1 MNHNS, CDR2 SASEGT. In nucleotides, the CDR3 is TGTGCCAGCAGTATCGGACAGGTCCCAATTGCAATAAATCAGCCCCAGCATTTT. Protein: CASSIGQVPIAINQPQHF.

In this sample, this clonotype turned up a few times. V gene TRBV7-8 combines with J gene TRBJ1-5; D remains ambiguous. Germline CDR1 reads SGHVS; CDR2 reads FQNEAQ. CDR3 length: 16 residues. Between the trimmed V and J ends, which lost 2 bases and 2 bases, there was a span of 13 bases. The CDR3 nucleotides are TGTGCCAGCAGCTTATTAGCTCCGGGAGGCAATCAGCCCCAGCATTTT. Its translation is CASSLLAPGGNQPQHF.

J is TRBJ2-1 and V is TRBV20-1; D is uncertain. Germline V CDR1 and CDR2: DFQATT, SNEGSKA (reference sequence). Trimming cost V 0 bases and J 9 bases, with 9 bases left between them. The CDR3 consists of 12 residues. CDR3 region: CSAREFRGEQFF. CDR3 sequence (DNA): TGCAGTGCTAGAGAATTTCGTGGTGAGCAGTTCTTC.

The table lists this clonotype with a few counts. V gene TRBV18 combines with J gene TRBJ1-5; no clear D. The CDR3 is made up of 14 amino acids. Deletions cut 3 bases from V and 3 bases from J, with 9 bases between. Germline V gene sequence: CDR1 KGHSH, CDR2 LQKENI. The CDR3 loop reads CASSPGPANQPQHF. In DNA, the CDR3 is TGTGCCAGCTCACCGGGTCCTGCCAATCAGCCCCAGCATTTT. Based on the CDR3 plus reference TRBV18 and TRBJ1-5, the full variable domain is NAGVMQNPRHLVRRRGQEARLRCSPMKGHSHVYWYRQLPEEGLKFMVYLQKENIIDESGMPKERFSAEFPKEGPSILRIQQVVRGDSAAYFCASSPGPANQPQHFGDGTRLSIL.

This clonotype was recorded many times. The DNA of the CDR3 is TGCAGCGTTGAATTACAGCAGGGGCGCGGTGGCTACACCTTC. Its translation is CSVELQQGRGGYTF. The chain joins TRBV29-1 to TRBJ1-2, with D perhaps TRBD1 (6 bases). V was shortened by 2 bases and J by 7 bases, with 17 bases between the two germline ends. This CDR3 is 14 amino acids long. Germline V gene sequence: CDR1 SQVTM, CDR2 ANQGSEA.

In this sample, this clonotype turned up many times. V and J are TRBV18 and TRBJ2-1; 8 bases line up with TRBD2. Germline loops: CDR1 KGHSH, CDR2 LQKENI. V was clipped by 1 base and J by 2 bases; unmatched bases: 4. CDR3 length equals 16 residues. As DNA, the CDR3 is TGTGCCAGCTCACCACGGGGTAGCGGGACCTACAATGAGCAGTTCTTC. Protein: CASSPRGSGTYNEQFF.

V gene TRBV29-1 combines with J gene TRBJ2-1; 10 nucleotides align to TRBD2. The CDR3 consists of 15 residues. CDR1 and CDR2 from the germline V gene are SQVTM and ANQGSEA. V lost 0 bases and J lost 6; bases outside the gene matches: 5. CDR3 in DNA: TGCAGCGTTGAAGACCGACTAGCGGGCCCCAATGAGCAGTTCTTC. Amino acids: CSVEDRLAGPNEQFF.

V and J are TRBV5-1 and TRBJ2-3; TRBD1 aligns across 8 bases. Germline V gives CDR1 SGHRS, CDR2 YFSETQ. The V gene end was trimmed by 3 bases and the J gene end by 2 bases; junction bases not matched to a gene: 8. The CDR3 totals 16 residues. This CDR3 reads CASSWPPGGHTDTQYF. The CDR3, as DNA: TGCGCCAGCAGCTGGCCCCCAGGGGGCCACACAGATACGCAGTATTTT.

This clonotype was seen ten or more times. This chain connects TRBV19 to TRBJ1-1; the D gene is possibly TRBD1 (5 bases). CDR1 is LNHDA, CDR2 SQIVND, per germline (reference sequence). The CDR3 is 15 amino acids. V was trimmed by 7 bases and J by 5 bases, leaving 20 bases between them. The CDR3 reads CASMAGGLRGTEAFF. CDR3 in DNA: TGTGCCAGTATGGCGGGCGGACTCCGGGGGACTGAAGCTTTCTTT.

The table lists this clonotype with many counts. This chain joins TRBV2 and TRBJ2-3; perhaps TRBD1 as D (6 bases). Germline loops: CDR1 SNHLY, CDR2 FYNNEI. CDR3 length: 15 amino acids. Trimming left V 8 bases short and J 1 base short, with 16 bases between. CDR3 sequence: CASGNRDTRTDTQYF. CDR3 nucleotide sequence: TGTGCCAGCGGGAACCGGGACACTCGCACAGATACGCAGTATTTT.

This clonotype was seen many times. The chain links TRBV7-2 to TRBJ2-7, with D possibly TRBD1 on 5 matching bases. The V end lost 6 bases, the J end lost 0 bases, and 12 bases lay between the germline ends. The CDR3 extends over 14 amino acids. Per the germline V gene, CDR1 is SGHTA and CDR2 is FQGNSA. CDR3 loop: CASSPRANSYEQYF. The DNA for the CDR3 is TGTGCCAGCAGTCCCAGGGCGAACTCCTACGAGCAGTACTTC.

This clonotype has at least ten counts. V gene TRBV12-3 or TRBV12-4 combines with J gene TRBJ2-4; either TRBD1 or TRBD2 may supply D (5 bases each). The ends were cut back, 5 bases at V and 2 bases at J, with 13 bases in the middle. This CDR3 spans 15 amino acids. The CDR3 nucleotides read TGTGCCAGCAGTCCCCTAGGGGAGTCCAAAAACATTCAGTACTTC. It translates to CASSPLGESKNIQYF.

This clonotype has a handful of counts. V usage is TRBV5-4 and J usage is TRBJ2-5; 9 bases are shared with TRBD2. The CDR3 runs to 16 residues. Germline V CDR1 and CDR2: SGHNT, YYREEE (reference sequence). V lost 7 bases and J lost 5; bases outside the gene matches: 15. CDR3 residues: CASGAPSAGGSETQYF. The CDR3 region has the DNA TGTGCCAGCGGCGCCCCGTCTGCGGGGGGGTCGGAGACCCAGTACTTC. Full variable domain (remainder filled in from reference TRBV5-4 and TRBJ2-5): ETGVTQSPTHLIKTRGQQVTLRCSSQSGHNTVSWYQQALGQGPQFIFQYYREEENGRGNFPPRFSGLQFPNYSSELNVNALELDDSALYLCASGAPSAGGSETQYFGPGTRLLVL.

This clonotype turned up a few times. V usage is TRBV4-1 and J usage is TRBJ2-2, with 10 positions matching TRBD2. After removal of 3 bases from V and 5 bases from J, the junction contained 9 bases not matched to a gene. The CDR3 extends over 17 amino acids. Germline V gives CDR1 MGHRA, CDR2 YSYEKL. The CDR3 loop is CASSQTQAGLATGELFF. CDR3 in DNA: TGCGCCAGCAGCCAGACCCAAGCGGGACTAGCGACCGGGGAGCTGTTTTTT.

This clonotype was found many times. The chain links TRBV7-2 to TRBJ1-2; D gene unclear. The V gene lost 4 bases and the J gene lost 2 bases, with 17 bases spanning the gap. The germline V gene encodes CDR1 SGHTA and CDR2 FQGNSA. The CDR3 covers 16 residues. The CDR3 protein is CASSSYPRSRNYGYTF. CDR3 nucleotides: TGTGCCAGCAGCTCCTACCCCCGGAGCAGAAACTATGGCTACACCTTC.

Worth noting for this clonotype: A clone one base away is much larger, so this may be a read error. J is TRBJ1-2 and V is TRBV27, with 7 positions matching TRBD1. V shed 7 bases and J 7 bases; nucleotides not matched to a gene: 9. The CDR3 loop spans 13 amino acids. The germline CDR1 and CDR2 sequences are MNHEY and SMNVEV (reference sequence). The CDR3 DNA follows: TGTGCCAGCATGGGACAGAGGCTGGGTGGCTACACCTTC. As protein: CASMGQRLGGYTF.